The 20 T cell receptor beta chains presented below share a single source sample, sequenced in a study of T cell repertoires in aging, cancer and after chemotherapy. Multiplex touch-down PCR with TRB-A/B primers amplified rearranged V-D-J TRB sequences. TCRdb used MiXCR to reprocess the multiplex PCR reads, holding one entry per CDR3 protein. The top ten hold around 15% of the sample, which has about 9,000 distinct CDR3 sequences, about 22% seen once. TCR beta rearrangements were amplified from peripheral blood genomic DNA. Sample: blood. These receptors were obtained from a human donor with a blood cancer. The donor label of this sample is uncertain.

This clonotype was found many times. The chain links TRBV27 to TRBJ1-5; D ambiguous. CDR1 and CDR2 from the germline V gene are MNHEY and SMNVEV (reference sequence). The CDR3 loop spans 13 amino acids. The V and J ends lost 2 bases and 3 bases respectively, with 5 bases between them. CDR3 sequence: CASSLEINQPQHF. The CDR3 nucleotides are TGTGCCAGCAGTTTAGAAATCAATCAGCCCCAGCATTTT.

By sample fraction, this clonotype is medium-sized (0.01 to 0.1%). The CDR3 loop is CATLGQDTYSNQPQHF. The CDR3 coding sequence is TGTGCCACCCTCGGACAGGACACCTATAGCAATCAGCCCCAGCATTTT. The rearrangement uses TRBV6-1 and TRBJ1-5, with TRBD1 matching 7 bases. J lost 0 bases, V lost 10 bases, and 12 bases had no gene match. Looked up from germline, CDR1 is MNHNS and CDR2 is SASEGT. The CDR3 covers 16 residues.

The chain uses TRBV30 and TRBJ2-7; TRBD2 matches 7 bases. V dropped 0 bases and J dropped 9; count of bases not matched to a gene: 11. CDR3 length: 14 residues. The V gene's germline CDR1 is GTSNPN and CDR2 SVGIG (reference sequence). CDR3: CAWSVLAANRWQYF. CDR3 nucleotides: TGTGCCTGGAGTGTGCTAGCGGCCAATCGGTGGCAGTACTTC.

By share of the sample, this clonotype is medium-sized (0.01 to 0.1%). This chain links TRBV30 with TRBJ2-7; D is possibly TRBD1 (6 bases). Germline V lookup: CDR1 GTSNPN, CDR2 SVGIG (reference sequence). V lost 3 bases, J lost 3 bases, and 15 bases lay in between. CDR3 size: 14 residues. The CDR3 reads CAWSPQGRVYEQYF. The CDR3 bases are TGTGCCTGGAGCCCACAGGGAAGGGTCTACGAGCAGTACTTC.

Relative to its sample, this clonotype is medium-sized. In DNA, the CDR3 is TGTGCCAGCAGCCTTGGACTAGCGGGGATACAAGAGACCCAGTACTTC. Its translation is CASSLGLAGIQETQYF. The gene calls are TRBV27 and TRBJ2-5; TRBD2 matches 12 bases. The V gene's germline CDR1 is MNHEY and CDR2 SMNVEV (reference sequence). This CDR3 is 16 amino acids long. V dropped 6 bases and J dropped 2; count of bases not matched to a gene: 7.

In this sample, this clonotype is medium-sized (0.01 to 0.1%). CDR3 region: CASTYDIGTEAFF. In nucleotides, the CDR3 is TGTGCCAGTACCTATGATATAGGCACTGAAGCTTTCTTT. The V call is TRBV19, the J call TRBJ1-1; no firm D call. With 7 bases removed from V and 4 bases from J, the gap between germline ends came to 13 bases. The length of the CDR3 is 13 residues. Germline V gives CDR1 LNHDA, CDR2 SQIVND (reference sequence).

The J gene is TRBJ1-1, the V gene TRBV24-1; no clear D gene. The germline V gene has CDR1 KGHDR and CDR2 SFDVKD. The CDR3 length is 13 residues. Trimming pared 3 bases from V and 4 bases from J, leaving 8 bases between. CDR3 residues: CATSDPPGTEAFF. In DNA form, the CDR3 reads TGTGCCACCAGTGATCCCCCCGGCACTGAAGCTTTCTTT.

J is TRBJ1-2 and V is TRBV27; D is unresolved. The CDR3 runs 12 residues. Between the trimmed V and J ends, which lost 3 bases and 4 bases, there was a span of 6 bases. Germline assignment: CDR1 MNHEY and CDR2 SMNVEV (reference sequence). Here the CDR3 reads CASSFRGYGYTF. DNA of the CDR3: TGTGCCAGCAGTTTCCGGGGCTATGGCTACACCTTC.

This clonotype is termed medium-sized. This chain links TRBV11-1 with TRBJ2-7, with D perhaps matching TRBD1 (6 bases). Germline lookup yields CDR1 SGHAT and CDR2 FQDESV (reference sequence). The CDR3 has 14 residues. The V gene lost 5 bases and the J gene lost 4 bases, with 15 bases spanning the gap. The CDR3 region is CASSRRTDAYEQYF. The CDR3 DNA sequence: TGTGCCAGCAGCCGCCGGACAGACGCTTACGAGCAGTACTTC.

There are a few counts of this clonotype. Germline is not matched at one junction end, which may reflect a read error. The chain uses TRBV5-4 and TRBJ2-4, with 9 bases lining up with TRBD2. CDR3 length: 13 residues. Germline CDR1 is SGHNT and CDR2 is YYREEE (reference sequence). The CDR3 spells CASSLAAGGPKGF. The DNA for the CDR3 is TGTGCCAGCAGCTTGGCGGCGGGAGGGCCTAAAGGCTTC.

The table lists this clonotype with a few counts. The gene calls are TRBV27 and TRBJ1-1; no reliable D call. V lost 6 bases, J lost 1 base, and 15 bases lay in between. Germline V CDR1 and CDR2: MNHEY, SMNVEV (reference sequence). The CDR3 is 15 amino acids. CDR3 DNA: TGTGCCAGCAGAAAAGCCGGGGTGACGAACACTGAAGCTTTCTTT. Amino acids: CASRKAGVTNTEAFF.

This clonotype is judged medium-sized. The chain combines TRBV29-1 with TRBJ2-3; TRBD1 matches 7 bases. This CDR3 has 14 amino acids. V lost 3 bases, J lost 3 bases, and 6 bases stayed unmatched. From germline, CDR1 is SQVTM and CDR2 ANQGSEA. For the CDR3, the DNA is TGCAGCGTTGATAAGGGGGCAGGAACAGATACGCAGTATTTT. Translation: CSVDKGAGTDTQYF.

Within the sample, this clonotype is medium-sized (0.01 to 0.1%). V usage is TRBV29-1 and J usage is TRBJ2-1, with D uncertain. CDR1 and CDR2 from the germline V gene are SQVTM and ANQGSEA. The V and J ends lost 6 bases and 0 bases respectively, with 9 bases between them. CDR3 length: 13 amino acids. DNA for the CDR3: TGCAGCGTCGCTCGGAACTCCTACAATGAGCAGTTCTTC. Protein sequence: CSVARNSYNEQFF.

The genes are TRBV12-3 or TRBV12-4 and TRBJ1-5; D ambiguous. Trimming removed 11 bases at V and 5 bases at J, with 22 bases between. The CDR3 has 15 residues. CDR3: CASPYLLDKDQPQHF. The DNA for the CDR3 is TGTGCCTCCCCATACCTGTTGGATAAGGATCAGCCCCAGCATTTT.

This chain joins TRBV7-2 and TRBJ2-5; the match to TRBD2 covers 9 bases. This CDR3 is built from 14 residues. V was clipped by 5 bases and J by 5 bases; unmatched bases: 6. Germline V gene sequence: CDR1 SGHTA, CDR2 FQGNSA. DNA for the CDR3: TGTGCCAGCAGCACCCTAGCGGGGACTGAGACCCAGTACTTC. Its protein product is CASSTLAGTETQYF.

This clonotype was observed a few times. This rearrangement joins TRBV7-9 to TRBJ2-7; D possibly matches TRBD1 or TRBD2 (5 bases each). V was shortened by 6 bases and J by 6 bases, with 18 bases between the two germline ends. CDR3 length equals 14 residues. In germline, CDR1 is SEHNR, CDR2 FQNEAQ (reference sequence). The CDR3 here is CASRSGSLGREQYF. The CDR3 DNA reads TGTGCCAGCAGGTCAGGGAGTCTGGGCCGCGAGCAGTACTTC.

V usage is TRBV6-2 or TRBV6-3 and J usage is TRBJ2-7; 10 nucleotides agree with TRBD2. Trimming took 6 bases from V and 2 from J; bases not matched to a gene: 10. This CDR3 has 16 residues. Germline lookup yields CDR1 MNHEY and CDR2 SVGEGT. The CDR3 DNA reads as TGTGCCAGCAGAAGAAGCACTAGCGGGGTTGCCTACGAGCAGTACTTC. Its translation: CASRRSTSGVAYEQYF.

This chain connects TRBV30 to TRBJ2-7; TRBD1 or TRBD2 may be the D gene (5 bases each). The V gene lost 1 base and the J gene lost 3 bases, with 16 bases spanning the gap. The germline CDR1 and CDR2 sequences are GTSNPN and SVGIG (reference sequence). The CDR3 is 15 residues long. The CDR3 coding sequence is TGTGCCTGGAGTGGGGGGATGGGGTTAGTCTACGAGCAGTACTTC. It translates to CAWSGGMGLVYEQYF.

The rearrangement links TRBV5-1 to TRBJ2-7, with D unclear. The germline gives CDR1 SGHRS, CDR2 YFSETQ. V lost 0 bases and J lost 4, with 11 bases in between. The CDR3 loop spans 14 amino acids. The CDR3 DNA reads TGCGCCAGCAGCTTGGACGCGCACAGTTACGAGCAGTACTTC. Its translation: CASSLDAHSYEQYF.

The V gene is TRBV20-1, the J gene TRBJ2-3, with 11 positions matching TRBD2. Germline V gene sequence: CDR1 DFQATT, CDR2 SNEGSKA (reference sequence). The CDR3 covers 14 residues. The V gene end was trimmed by 6 bases and the J gene end by 1 base; junction bases not matched to a gene: 3. The CDR3: CSADSGRGTDTQYF. Written as DNA, the CDR3 is TGCAGTGCAGATAGCGGGAGGGGCACAGATACGCAGTATTTT.